This is a list of T cell receptor beta chains from one sample in a study of T cells after yellow fever vaccination. TCRdb reprocessed the 5' RACE reads with MiXCR, giving one entry per CDR3 protein. The sample has 100,000 to 150,000 distinct CDR3 sequences; roughly 15% are singletons. This material consisted of CD8+ T cells sorted from PBMCs, taken 5 days after the yellow fever booster vaccination. The receptor set was obtained from a man younger than 35 who received the YFV17D yellow fever vaccine. The CDR3 runs from the conserved cysteine through the conserved F or W. The D gene is left open where the match is weak. Clone sizes are given selectively: once, few, many, or a class where the clone is expanded.

j_call v_call d_call clone_size cdr3_aa cdr3_nt
TRBJ2-5 TRBV4-2 - many CASSHGTGGETQYF TGTGCCAGCAGCCACGGGACTGGAGGAGAGACCCAGTACTTC
TRBJ2-1 TRBV12-3/TRBV12-4 - - CASSLSRGGEQFF TGTGCCAGCAGTTTATCCAGGGGCGGTGAGCAGTTCTTC
TRBJ1-5 TRBV24-1 TRBD1 - CATSERGTGTLQPQHF TGTGCCACCAGTGAACGAGGGACAGGCACACTTCAGCCCCAGCATTTT
TRBJ2-5 TRBV12-3/TRBV12-4 - many CASSLSETQYF TGTGCCAGCAGTTTGTCAGAGACCCAGTACTTC
TRBJ1-2 TRBV20-1 TRBD1 few CSARDRRGQGTYGYTF TGCAGTGCTAGAGATCGTCGGGGACAGGGTACCTATGGCTACACCTTC
TRBJ2-2 TRBV4-1 - few CASSHPGVSTGELFF TGCGCCAGCAGCCACCCGGGAGTAAGCACCGGGGAGCTGTTTTTT
TRBJ1-5 TRBV27 - - CASSWARIGRDNQPQHF TGTGCCAGCAGTTGGGCTAGGATAGGGAGGGACAATCAGCCCCAGCATTTT
TRBJ2-1 TRBV2 - - CASSGSSTSYNEQFF TGTGCCAGCAGTGGGAGTAGTACGTCCTACAATGAGCAGTTCTTC
TRBJ2-4 TRBV7-9 - many CASSLLTGQNIQYF TGTGCCAGCAGCTTACTTACAGGTCAAAACATTCAGTACTTC
TRBJ1-2 TRBV20-1 TRBD1 few CSARMGGDRRYGYTF TGCAGTGCTAGGATGGGCGGGGACAGACGTTATGGCTACACCTTC
TRBJ2-7 TRBV4-1 TRBD1 many CASSSRQGSYEQYF TGCGCCAGCAGCTCCAGACAGGGCTCCTACGAGCAGTACTTC
TRBJ2-3 TRBV13 - few CASSLGSVFDPFRQPF TGTGCCAGCAGCTTAGGCTCAGTATTTGATCCTTTTCGGCAGCCCTTT
TRBJ1-2 TRBV4-3 - - CASSQADRGLNGYTF TGCGCCAGCAGCCAAGCGGATCGGGGGCTGAATGGCTACACCTTC
TRBJ1-5 TRBV19 TRBD1 - CASRQGSNQPQHF TGTGCCAGCAGACAGGGAAGCAATCAGCCCCAGCATTTT
TRBJ2-2 TRBV2 - few CASSEALLQSGELFF TGTGCCAGCAGTGAAGCGCTTCTACAGAGCGGGGAGCTGTTTTTT
TRBJ2-1 TRBV6-5 - few CASSLTGRSDNEQFF TGTGCCAGCAGCTTGACAGGGAGGTCGGACAATGAGCAGTTCTTC
TRBJ1-1 TRBV6-5 - few CASSLGRSPEAFF TGTGCCAGCAGTCTAGGACGGTCCCCTGAAGCTTTCTTT
TRBJ1-5 TRBV12-3/TRBV12-4 - - CASSLAGVQPQHF TGTGCCAGCAGTTTGGCAGGGGTCCAGCCCCAGCATTTT
TRBJ2-7 TRBV7-6 - few CASSSTRGADEQYF TGTGCCAGCAGCTCAACTCGGGGGGCCGACGAGCAGTACTTC
TRBJ2-3 TRBV7-2 - few CASRSDREPDTQYF TGTGCCAGCAGATCAGACCGAGAACCAGATACGCAGTATTTT
TRBJ2-3 TRBV4-1 TRBD2 many CASSRSGGLIADTQYF TGCGCCAGCAGCCGGAGCGGGGGGTTGATCGCAGATACGCAGTATTTT
TRBJ2-5 TRBV11-2 - - CASSPSGGVMVETQYF TGTGCCAGCAGCCCCTCCGGAGGTGTCATGGTGGAGACCCAGTACTTC
TRBJ2-5 TRBV7-9 - few CASSLAAGQETQYF TGTGCCAGCAGCTTAGCCGCGGGTCAAGAGACCCAGTACTTC
TRBJ1-5 TRBV2 TRBD1 - CASRVTGQGQPQHF TGTGCCAGCAGGGTGACGGGACAGGGACAGCCCCAGCATTTT
TRBJ2-1 TRBV12-3/TRBV12-4 TRBD1 - CASSPGTGGFSEQFF TGTGCCAGCAGTCCCGGGACAGGGGGATTTAGTGAGCAGTTCTTC
TRBJ2-5 TRBV7-9 - few CASSLLRRGGETQYF TGTGCCAGCAGCTTACTCCGCCGGGGCGGAGAGACCCAGTACTTC
TRBJ2-6 TRBV5-1 - - CASSLQGPYSGANVLTF TGCGCCAGCAGCTTGCAGGGACCTTACTCTGGGGCCAACGTCCTGACTTTC
TRBJ2-2 TRBV4-3 TRBD2 few CASSEDRGGSGELFF TGCGCCAGCAGCGAGGACCGGGGAGGGTCTGGGGAGCTGTTTTTT